The 3 T cell receptor beta chains below all came from one sample that was sequenced in a study of blood T cell repertoires in COVID-19. Repertoires were generated with immunoSEQ multiplex PCR, while TCRdb's copy carries only in-frame clones and drops some. Of 230,000 or so clones in the sample, around 86% were seen once. Sequencing input: peripheral blood. Every receptor here comes from a human donor in a cohort sampled during active COVID-19.

The chain joins TRBV27 to TRBJ2-2; 8 nucleotides line up with TRBD1. The V and J ends lost 6 bases and 5 bases, in that order; junction bases with no gene match: 11. The germline V gene has CDR1 MNHEY and CDR2 SMNVEV (reference sequence). The CDR3 has 16 residues. DNA of the CDR3: TGTGCCAGCAGCCCAACCGGACAGGGAGATACCGGGGAGCTGTTTTTT. Protein: CASSPTGQGDTGELFF.

This clone was seen a handful of times. The CDR3 is CASSFQTGVGYTF. CDR3 bases: TGTGCCAGCAGCTTCCAGACGGGGGTTGGCTACACCTTC. V is TRBV7-2 and J is TRBJ1-2; tentatively, D is TRBD1 (5 bases). The germline V and J ends were trimmed by 3 bases and 7 bases, with 12 bases remaining between them. Germline CDR1 reads SGHTA; CDR2 reads FQGNSA. This CDR3 comprises 13 residues.

The chain combines TRBV28 with TRBJ1-6; TRBD1 is a possible D gene (5 bases). From germline, CDR1 is MDHEN and CDR2 SYDVKM. V shed 7 bases and J shed 9 bases, with 16 bases lying between them. This CDR3 spans 14 amino acids. The chain's CDR3 is CASTLGGRRSPLHF. CDR3 DNA: TGTGCCAGCACCCTGGGGGGTCGCCGTTCACCCCTCCACTTT.